The 8 T cell receptor beta chains listed next were all sequenced from one sample in a study of blood T cells in healthy people across ages. A sample-barcoded 5' primer and a J-beta primer mix were used in a second PCR of roughly 7 to 12 cycles. TCRdb itself ran the 5' RACE reads through MiXCR, one entry per CDR3 protein. Of about 1.8 million distinct CDR3 sequences in the sample, 40% to 55% were seen once. The sequencing input was blood. These receptors were obtained from a woman between 40 and 50 years old in good health.

The chain couples TRBV27 to TRBJ2-7; tentatively, D is TRBD2 (7 bases). Per germline, CDR1 MNHEY and CDR2 SMNVEV (reference sequence). The V end was cut by 5 bases, the J end by 2 bases, with 13 bases between. The CDR3 loop spans 14 amino acids. CDR3 in DNA: TGTGCCAGCAGTCGAGGGGGGGCTGCCTACGAGCAGTACTTC. It codes for CASSRGGAAYEQYF.

This clonotype was counted only a few times. The V gene is TRBV12-3 or TRBV12-4, the J gene TRBJ2-7; D remains ambiguous. This CDR3 region has 13 residues. Trimming pared 4 bases from V and 2 bases from J, leaving 9 bases between. The DNA for the CDR3 is TGTGCCAGCAGTTATCGGTTAGCCTACGAGCAGTACTTC. Translated, it gives CASSYRLAYEQYF.

The chain joins TRBV15 to TRBJ2-5; the match to TRBD2 covers 16 bases. Per germline, CDR1 LNHNV and CDR2 YYDKDF (reference sequence). The CDR3 runs to 16 residues. The V segment lost 3 bases and the J segment 12 bases; nucleotides outside the gene matches: 10. The CDR3 DNA reads as TGTGCCACCAGCAGGGAGTCCGGGACTAGCGGGGGGGCAAAGTACTTC. It translates to CATSRESGTSGGAKYF.

V and J are TRBV28 and TRBJ2-1; 7 bases are shared with TRBD1. CDR1 and CDR2 from the germline V gene are MDHEN and SYDVKM. The V segment lost 6 bases and the J segment 0 bases; nucleotides outside the gene matches: 8. The CDR3 is made up of 16 amino acids. As DNA, the CDR3 is TGTGCCAGCAGGGGGACAGCTCCCGGCTCCTACAATGAGCAGTTCTTC. Its translation is CASRGTAPGSYNEQFF.

Of note for this clonotype: Germline is not matched at one junction end, which may reflect a read error. This chain joins TRBV5-1 and TRBJ2-3; the D gene is possibly TRBD1 (5 bases). Germline CDR1 SGHRS, CDR2 YFSETQ. The CDR3 length is 14 residues. CDR3 loop: CASSSGISTDTQYF. In DNA, the CDR3 is TGTGCCAGCAGCTCAGGGATTAGCACAGATACGCAGTATTTT.

This clonotype has just a few counts. This chain links TRBV10-3 with TRBJ2-3, with 7 bases lining up with TRBD2. The V gene end was trimmed by 4 bases and the J gene end by 2 bases; junction bases not matched to a gene: 12. The germline V gene encodes CDR1 ENHRY and CDR2 SYGVKD. The CDR3 runs 17 residues. CDR3 protein: CAISVVAVAGSTDTQYF. CDR3 sequence (DNA): TGTGCCATCAGTGTGGTCGCGGTAGCGGGTTCCACAGATACGCAGTATTTT.

This clonotype was detected only a few times. V gene TRBV4-3 combines with J gene TRBJ2-3; 8 nucleotides agree with TRBD2. In germline, CDR1 is LGHNA, CDR2 YSLEER. The trim removed 1 base at V and 5 bases at J, leaving 14 bases unmatched. The CDR3 length is 18 residues. CDR3 loop: CASSQGATGGAGGDTQYF. The CDR3 DNA reads TGCGCCAGCAGCCAAGGCGCCACGGGAGGGGCCGGGGGAGATACGCAGTATTTT.

The chain links TRBV6-5 to TRBJ1-5; D not resolved. V was cut by 2 bases and J by 0 bases, with 17 bases left in between. The CDR3 length is 18 residues. Germline V gene sequence: CDR1 MNHEY, CDR2 SVGAGI. The CDR3 DNA sequence: TGTGCCAGCAGTTACCTCCTCGAAGGACGGAATAGCAATCAGCCCCAGCATTTT. Amino acids: CASSYLLEGRNSNQPQHF.